These T cell receptor beta chains were read from a single sample in a study of T cell changes during pregnancy in multiple sclerosis. Assay used: immunoSEQ multiplex PCR; TCRdb lists only in-frame clones, some missing. This table holds around 5,400 clones, approximately 77% found once. Sequenced material: CD8+ T cells from peripheral blood mononuclear cells, taken in the second trimester of pregnancy. The source is a female donor in good health, enrolled as a control in a pregnancy study. Both conserved end residues are part of each CDR3. The D gene is left open where the match is weak. Size is omitted from some rows. Given values are once, few, many or a class for expanded clones.

cdr3_aa cdr3_nt d_call clone_size j_call v_call
CASSAGGGTDTQYF TGTGCCAGCAGTGCAGGGGGCGGCACAGATACGCAGTATTTT TRBD1 - TRBJ2-3 TRBV6-4
CASSAWGPAGSGNTIYF TGCGCCAGCAGCGCCTGGGGCCCTGCTGGCTCTGGAAACACCATATATTTT - - TRBJ1-3 TRBV5-1
CASSPYAGGRDEQFF TGTGCCAGCAGTCCATATGCGGGAGGTCGGGATGAGCAGTTCTTC TRBD2 - TRBJ2-1 TRBV27
CAWSSGRGNTEAFF TGTGCCTGGAGTAGTGGCAGGGGAAACACTGAAGCTTTCTTT - - TRBJ1-1 TRBV30
CASSSGRTSGTDTQYF TGTGCCAGCAGCTCAGGCCGGACTAGCGGCACAGATACGCAGTATTTT TRBD2 - TRBJ2-3 TRBV11-3
CAISPLHGTGSYEQYF TGTGCCATCAGTCCTCTTCACGGGACAGGCTCCTACGAGCAGTACTTC TRBD1 once TRBJ2-7 TRBV10-3
CASSFELAGSYEQYF TGTGCCAGCAGTTTTGAACTAGCGGGATCTTACGAGCAGTACTTC TRBD2 - TRBJ2-7 TRBV28
CASSERTGEWGTIYF TGTGCCAGCAGTGAAAGAACAGGGGAGTGGGGCACCATATATTTT TRBD1 - TRBJ1-3 TRBV6-1
CASSDSRGGDTGELFF TGTGCCAGCAGTGACTCGCGGGGGGGGGACACCGGGGAGCTGTTTTTT TRBD2 - TRBJ2-2 TRBV6-4
CSVGTIILGQLEQYF TGCAGCGTTGGTACCATAATATTAGGACAACTCGAGCAGTACTTC - - TRBJ2-7 TRBV29-1
CASSPRLAGFEQYF TGTGCCAGCAGCCCGAGGCTAGCGGGATTCGAGCAGTACTTC TRBD2 - TRBJ2-7 TRBV27
CATGLAGEGGGEQYF TGTGCCACGGGACTAGCGGGAGAAGGGGGTGGAGAGCAGTACTTC TRBD2 - TRBJ2-7 TRBV30
CASSDSAGGNQPQHF TGTGCCAGCAGTGACTCAGCAGGGGGCAATCAGCCCCAGCATTTT - - TRBJ1-5 TRBV6-4
CASSSGITNEQYF TGTGCCAGCAGCTCCGGGATCACTAACGAGCAGTACTTC - - TRBJ2-7 TRBV7-9
CASSVGADSSYEQYF TGTGCCAGCAGCGTAGGGGCAGACAGCTCCTACGAGCAGTACTTC - - TRBJ2-7 TRBV9
CASSITGTSGGRNTGELFF TGTGCCAGTAGTATAACCGGGACTAGCGGGGGAAGGAACACCGGGGAGCTGTTTTTT TRBD2 - TRBJ2-2 TRBV19
CAISSDRDEQYF TGTGCCATCAGTTCCGACAGGGACGAGCAGTACTTC TRBD1 - TRBJ2-7 TRBV10-3
CASSMGVAGAYEQFF TGTGCCAGTAGTATGGGTGTAGCGGGAGCCTATGAGCAGTTCTTC TRBD2 - TRBJ2-1 TRBV19
CASSTAMNTEAFF TGTGCCAGCAGTACAGCTATGAACACTGAAGCTTTCTTT - - TRBJ1-1 TRBV27
CASSLSIDEQFF TGTGCCAGCAGCTTATCGATAGATGAGCAGTTCTTC - - TRBJ2-1 TRBV7-2
CASSLWGRSNYGYTF TGTGCCAGCAGTTTATGGGGGCGATCTAACTATGGCTACACCTTC - - TRBJ1-2 TRBV27
CASSLGPSVPYNEQFF TGTGCCAGCAGCTTAGGTCCGAGTGTTCCTTACAATGAGCAGTTCTTC - few TRBJ2-1 TRBV7-2
CASSTGLADTQYF TGTGCCAGCAGCACCGGACTAGCAGATACGCAGTATTTT TRBD2 - TRBJ2-3 TRBV5-4
CASSQDAGSHHEQFF TGCGCCAGCAGCCAAGACGCGGGATCCCATCATGAGCAGTTCTTC - - TRBJ2-1 TRBV4-1
CATSRDRAGGPADTQYF TGTGCCACCAGCAGAGATAGGGCGGGGGGGCCCGCAGATACGCAGTATTTT TRBD2 - TRBJ2-3 TRBV15
CASSADRATNEKLFF TGCGCCAGCAGCGCTGACAGGGCAACTAATGAAAAACTGTTTTTT TRBD1 - TRBJ1-4 TRBV5-1
CAWTTGRFSGANVLTF TGTGCCTGGACAACAGGGCGCTTCTCTGGGGCCAACGTCCTGACTTTC - - TRBJ2-6 TRBV30
CASSAPPGLAGGATGTDTQYF TGTGCCAGCAGCGCGCCACCGGGACTAGCGGGAGGGGCGACGGGCACAGATACGCAGTATTTT TRBD2 - TRBJ2-3 TRBV9
CASAHGANEQFF TGTGCCAGTGCTCACGGAGCGAATGAGCAGTTCTTC - - TRBJ2-1 TRBV19
CASSSPDRDRGYTF TGTGCCAGCAGTTCCCCGGACCGGGATCGGGGCTACACCTTC - - TRBJ1-2 TRBV28